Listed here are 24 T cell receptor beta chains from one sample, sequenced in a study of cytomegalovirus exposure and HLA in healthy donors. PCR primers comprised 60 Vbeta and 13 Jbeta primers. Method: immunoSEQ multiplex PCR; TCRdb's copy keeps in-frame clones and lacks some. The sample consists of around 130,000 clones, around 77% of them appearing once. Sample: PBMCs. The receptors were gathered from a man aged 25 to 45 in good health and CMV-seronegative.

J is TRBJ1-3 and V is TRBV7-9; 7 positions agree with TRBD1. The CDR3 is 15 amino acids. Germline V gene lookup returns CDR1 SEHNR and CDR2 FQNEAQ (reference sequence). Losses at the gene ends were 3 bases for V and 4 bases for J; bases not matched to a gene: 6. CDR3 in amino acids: CASSLEGAPGNTIYF. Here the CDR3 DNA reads TGTGCCAGCAGCTTGGAGGGGGCGCCCGGAAACACCATATATTTT.

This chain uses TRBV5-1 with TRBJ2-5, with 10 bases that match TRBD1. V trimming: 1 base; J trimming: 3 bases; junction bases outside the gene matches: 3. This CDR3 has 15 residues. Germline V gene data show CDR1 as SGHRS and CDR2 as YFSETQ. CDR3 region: CASSLIGTGEETQYF. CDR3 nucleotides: TGCGCCAGCAGCTTGATAGGGACAGGGGAAGAGACCCAGTACTTC.

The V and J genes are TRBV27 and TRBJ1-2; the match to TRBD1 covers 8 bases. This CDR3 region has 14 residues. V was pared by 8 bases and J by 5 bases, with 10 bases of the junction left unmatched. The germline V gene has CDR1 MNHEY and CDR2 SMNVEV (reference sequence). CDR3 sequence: CASGTGPFHYGYTF. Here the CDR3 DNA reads TGTGCCAGCGGGACAGGACCTTTCCATTATGGCTACACCTTC.

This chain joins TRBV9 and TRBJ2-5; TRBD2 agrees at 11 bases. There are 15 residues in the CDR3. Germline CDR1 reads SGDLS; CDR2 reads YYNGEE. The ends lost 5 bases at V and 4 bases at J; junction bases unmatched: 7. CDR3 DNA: TGTGCCAGCAGTGGGGGACTAGCGGTGTCAGAGACCCAGTACTTC. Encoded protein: CASSGGLAVSETQYF.

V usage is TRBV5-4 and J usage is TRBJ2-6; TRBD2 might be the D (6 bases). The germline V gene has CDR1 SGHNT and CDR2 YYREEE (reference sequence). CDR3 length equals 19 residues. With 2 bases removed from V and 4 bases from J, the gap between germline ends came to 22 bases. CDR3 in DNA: TGTGCCAGCAGCTTTGGAGGGTCCGGTTTGCGGGGAGGGGCCAACGTCCTGACTTTC. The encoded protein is CASSFGGSGLRGGANVLTF.

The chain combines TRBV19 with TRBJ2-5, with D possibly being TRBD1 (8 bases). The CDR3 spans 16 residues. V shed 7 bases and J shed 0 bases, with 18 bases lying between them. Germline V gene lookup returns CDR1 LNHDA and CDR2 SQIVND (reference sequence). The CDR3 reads CASTPTGGGNQETQYF. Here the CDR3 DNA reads TGTGCCAGTACCCCTACAGGGGGGGGTAACCAAGAGACCCAGTACTTC.

CDR3 nucleotides: TGCGCCAGCAGCCACAGGCTGTCCTACAATGAGCAGTTCTTC. Amino acid sequence: CASSHRLSYNEQFF. The J gene is TRBJ2-1, the V gene TRBV4-3; D is ambiguous. The germline CDR1 and CDR2 sequences are LGHNA and YSLEER. The CDR3 has 14 residues. Trimming removed 3 bases from V and 1 base from J, with 7 bases in between.

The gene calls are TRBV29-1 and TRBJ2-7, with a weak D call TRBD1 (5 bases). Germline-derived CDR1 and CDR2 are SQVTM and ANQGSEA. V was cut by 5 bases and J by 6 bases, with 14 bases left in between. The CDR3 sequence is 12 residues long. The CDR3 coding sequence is TGCAGCGTTCGACAGTCCCACTCCGAGCAGTACTTC. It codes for CSVRQSHSEQYF.

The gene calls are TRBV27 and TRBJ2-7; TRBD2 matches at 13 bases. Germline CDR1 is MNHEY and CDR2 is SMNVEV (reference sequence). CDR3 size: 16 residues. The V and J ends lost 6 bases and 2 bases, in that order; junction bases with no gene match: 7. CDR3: CASSHQTSGGTYEQYF. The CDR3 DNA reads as TGTGCCAGCAGCCACCAGACTAGCGGGGGGACCTACGAGCAGTACTTC.

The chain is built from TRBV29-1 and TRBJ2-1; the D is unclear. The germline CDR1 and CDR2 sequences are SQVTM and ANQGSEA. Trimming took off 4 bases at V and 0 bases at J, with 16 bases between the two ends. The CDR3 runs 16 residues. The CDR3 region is CSVALETASSYNEQFF. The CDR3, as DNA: TGCAGCGTTGCCCTCGAGACTGCGAGCTCCTACAATGAGCAGTTCTTC.

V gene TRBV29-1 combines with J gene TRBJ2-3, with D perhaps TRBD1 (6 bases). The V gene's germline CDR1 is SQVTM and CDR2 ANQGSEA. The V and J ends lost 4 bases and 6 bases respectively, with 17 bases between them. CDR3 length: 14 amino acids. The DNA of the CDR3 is TGCAGCGTTGGATCGGGACATCGGTTGGATACGCAGTATTTT. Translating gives CSVGSGHRLDTQYF.

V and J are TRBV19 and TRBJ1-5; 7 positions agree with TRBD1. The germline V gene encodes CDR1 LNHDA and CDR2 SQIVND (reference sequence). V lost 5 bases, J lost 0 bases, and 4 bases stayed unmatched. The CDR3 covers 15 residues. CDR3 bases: TGTGCCAGTAGTTCGACAGGGAATAGCAATCAGCCCCAGCATTTT. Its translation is CASSSTGNSNQPQHF.

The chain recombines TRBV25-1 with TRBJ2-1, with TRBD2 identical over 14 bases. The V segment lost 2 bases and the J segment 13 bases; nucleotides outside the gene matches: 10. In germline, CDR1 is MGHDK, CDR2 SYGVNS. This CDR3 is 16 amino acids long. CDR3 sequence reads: CASSEGPGLAGVGQFF. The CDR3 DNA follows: TGTGCCAGCAGTGAAGGCCCGGGACTAGCGGGAGTTGGTCAGTTCTTC.

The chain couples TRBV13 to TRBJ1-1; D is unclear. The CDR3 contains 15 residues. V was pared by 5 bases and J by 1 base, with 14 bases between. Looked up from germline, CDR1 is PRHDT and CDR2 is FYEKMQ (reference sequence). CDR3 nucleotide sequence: TGTGCCAGCAGCCGCGCCGGGAGCCGGAACACTGAAGCTTTCTTT. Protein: CASSRAGSRNTEAFF.

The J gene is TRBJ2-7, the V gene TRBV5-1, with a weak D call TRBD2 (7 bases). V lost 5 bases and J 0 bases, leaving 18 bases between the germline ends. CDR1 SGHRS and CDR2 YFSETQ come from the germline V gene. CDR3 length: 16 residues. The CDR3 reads CASRKTSLTGSYEQYF. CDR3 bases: TGCGCCAGCAGGAAGACTAGCCTGACAGGCTCCTACGAGCAGTACTTC.

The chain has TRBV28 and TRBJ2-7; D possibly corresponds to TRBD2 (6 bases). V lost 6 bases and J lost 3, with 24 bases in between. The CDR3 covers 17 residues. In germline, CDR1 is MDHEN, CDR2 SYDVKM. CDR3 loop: CASRQSLGLSYYYEQYF. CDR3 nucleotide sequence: TGTGCCAGCAGGCAGTCCCTTGGACTATCTTACTACTACGAGCAGTACTTC.

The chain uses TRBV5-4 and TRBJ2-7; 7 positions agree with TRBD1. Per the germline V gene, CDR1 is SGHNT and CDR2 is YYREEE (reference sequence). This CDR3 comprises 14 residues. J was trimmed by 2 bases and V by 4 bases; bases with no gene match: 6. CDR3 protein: CASSARQGTYEQYF. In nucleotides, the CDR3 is TGTGCCAGCAGCGCAAGACAGGGTACCTACGAGCAGTACTTC. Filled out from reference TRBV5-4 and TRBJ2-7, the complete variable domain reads ETGVTQSPTHLIKTRGQQVTLRCSSQSGHNTVSWYQQALGQGPQFIFQYYREEENGRGNFPPRFSGLQFPNYSSELNVNALELDDSALYLCASSARQGTYEQYFGPGTRLTVT.

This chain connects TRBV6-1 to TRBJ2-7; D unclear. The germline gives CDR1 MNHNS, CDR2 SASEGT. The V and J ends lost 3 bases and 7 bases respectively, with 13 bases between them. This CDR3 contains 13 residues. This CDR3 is CASSDRPTGEQYF. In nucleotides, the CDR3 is TGTGCCAGCAGTGACCGGCCCACCGGGGAGCAGTACTTC.

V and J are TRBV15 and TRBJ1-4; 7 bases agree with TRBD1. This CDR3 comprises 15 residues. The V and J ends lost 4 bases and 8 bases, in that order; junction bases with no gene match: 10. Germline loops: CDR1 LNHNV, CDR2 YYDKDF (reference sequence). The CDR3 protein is CATSTPGGREEKLFF. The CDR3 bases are TGTGCCACCAGCACCCCAGGGGGTCGGGAGGAAAAACTGTTTTTT.

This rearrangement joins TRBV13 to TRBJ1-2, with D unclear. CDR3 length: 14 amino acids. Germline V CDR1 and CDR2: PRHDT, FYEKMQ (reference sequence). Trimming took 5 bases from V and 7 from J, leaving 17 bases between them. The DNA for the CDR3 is TGTGCCAGCAGCCGCCTGTCAGCGGCGGGTGGCTACACCTTC. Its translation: CASSRLSAAGGYTF.

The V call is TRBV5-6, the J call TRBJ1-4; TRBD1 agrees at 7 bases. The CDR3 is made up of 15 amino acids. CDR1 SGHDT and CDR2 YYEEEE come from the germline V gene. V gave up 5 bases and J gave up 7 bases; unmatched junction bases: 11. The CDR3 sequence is CASREEGAPSEKLFF. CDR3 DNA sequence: TGTGCCAGCAGGGAGGAGGGGGCGCCGAGTGAAAAACTGTTTTTT.

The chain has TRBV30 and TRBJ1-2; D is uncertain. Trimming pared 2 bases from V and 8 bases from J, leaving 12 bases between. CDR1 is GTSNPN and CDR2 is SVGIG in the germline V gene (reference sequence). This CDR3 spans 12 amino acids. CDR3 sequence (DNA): TGTGCCTGGAGTCTGAAATCTAGCGGCTACACCTTC. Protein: CAWSLKSSGYTF. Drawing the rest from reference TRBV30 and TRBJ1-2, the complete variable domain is SQTIHQWPATLVQPVGSPLSLECTVEGTSNPNLYWYRQAAGRGLQLLFYSVGIGQISSEVPQNLSASRPQDRQFILSSKKLLLSDSGFYLCAWSLKSSGYTFGSGTRLTVV.

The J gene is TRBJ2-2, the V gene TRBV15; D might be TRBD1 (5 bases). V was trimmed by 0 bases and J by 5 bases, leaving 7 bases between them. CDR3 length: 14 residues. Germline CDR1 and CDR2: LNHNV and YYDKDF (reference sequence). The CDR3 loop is CATSRDAGTGELFF. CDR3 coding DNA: TGTGCCACCAGCAGAGATGCAGGGACCGGGGAGCTGTTTTTT.

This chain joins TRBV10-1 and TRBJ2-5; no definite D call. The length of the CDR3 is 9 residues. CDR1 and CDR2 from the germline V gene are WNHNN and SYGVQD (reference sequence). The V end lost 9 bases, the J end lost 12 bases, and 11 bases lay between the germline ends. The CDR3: CASGSGEYF. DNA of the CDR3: TGCGCCAGTGGGTCGGGTGAGTACTTC.